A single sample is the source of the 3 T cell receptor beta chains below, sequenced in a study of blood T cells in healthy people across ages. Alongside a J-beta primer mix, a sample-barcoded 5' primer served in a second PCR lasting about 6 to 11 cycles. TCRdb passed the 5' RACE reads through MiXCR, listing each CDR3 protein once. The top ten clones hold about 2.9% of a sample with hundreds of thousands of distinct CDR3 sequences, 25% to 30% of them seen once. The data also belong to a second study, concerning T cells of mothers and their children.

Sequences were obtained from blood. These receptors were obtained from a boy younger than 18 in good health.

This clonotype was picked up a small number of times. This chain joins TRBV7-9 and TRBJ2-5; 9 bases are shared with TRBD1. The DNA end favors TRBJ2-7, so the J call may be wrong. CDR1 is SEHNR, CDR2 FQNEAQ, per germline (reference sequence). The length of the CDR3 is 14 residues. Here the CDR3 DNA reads TGTGCCAGCAGCCGGACAGGGGTCTTATACGAGCAGTACTTC. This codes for CASSRTGVLYEQYF.

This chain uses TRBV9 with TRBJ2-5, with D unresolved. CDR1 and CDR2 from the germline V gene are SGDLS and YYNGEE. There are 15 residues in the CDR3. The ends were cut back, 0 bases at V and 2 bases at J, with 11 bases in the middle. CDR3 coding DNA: TGTGCCAGCAGCGTAGATGGCAGAGATCAAGAGACCCAGTACTTC. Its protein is CASSVDGRDQETQYF.

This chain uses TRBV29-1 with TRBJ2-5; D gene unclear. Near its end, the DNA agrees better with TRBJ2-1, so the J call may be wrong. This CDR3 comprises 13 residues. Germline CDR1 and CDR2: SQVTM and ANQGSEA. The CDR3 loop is CSVGPANPNEQFF. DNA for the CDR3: TGCAGCGTTGGGCCAGCCAACCCCAATGAGCAGTTCTTC.